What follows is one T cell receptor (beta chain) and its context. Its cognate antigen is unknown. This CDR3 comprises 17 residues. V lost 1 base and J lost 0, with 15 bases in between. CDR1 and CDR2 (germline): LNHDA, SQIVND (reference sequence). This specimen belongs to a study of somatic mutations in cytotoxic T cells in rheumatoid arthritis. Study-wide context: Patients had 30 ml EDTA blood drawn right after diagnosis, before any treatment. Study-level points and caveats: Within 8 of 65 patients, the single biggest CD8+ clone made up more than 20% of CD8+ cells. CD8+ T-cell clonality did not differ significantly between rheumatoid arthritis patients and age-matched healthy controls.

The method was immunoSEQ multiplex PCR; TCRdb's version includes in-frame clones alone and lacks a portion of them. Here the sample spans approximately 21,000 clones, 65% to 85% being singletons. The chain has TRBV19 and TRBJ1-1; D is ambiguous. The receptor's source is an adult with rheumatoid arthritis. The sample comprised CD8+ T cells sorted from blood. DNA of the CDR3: TGTGCCAGTAGTATAGTCCCAAACCTCCTTATGAACACTGAAGCTTTCTTT. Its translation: CASSIVPNLLMNTEAFF.